The 3 T cell receptor beta chains in this list originate from one sample, sequenced in a study of blood T cell repertoires in COVID-19. Using immunoSEQ multiplex PCR, the repertoire was profiled, and TCRdb retains in-frame clones only, with some absent. The repertoire holds fewer than 350,000 clones, with less than 90% as singletons. The specimen was peripheral blood. Receptor source: a woman aged 25-40 years with COVID-19, enrolled during active disease.

The J gene is TRBJ1-1, the V gene TRBV11-1, with 12 bases aligning to TRBD1. Trimming at V came to 5 bases and at J to 8 bases, leaving 9 bases not matched to a gene. Germline V CDR1 and CDR2: SGHAT, FQDESV (reference sequence). CDR3 length: 15 amino acids. CDR3 nucleotide sequence: TGTGCCAGCAGCGCCCCGGGACAGGGGGCCTCCGAAGCTTTCTTT. Encoded protein: CASSAPGQGASEAFF.

This chain uses TRBV14 with TRBJ2-7; TRBD1 aligns across 10 bases. V dropped 6 bases and J dropped 4; count of bases not matched to a gene: 6. The length of the CDR3 is 14 residues. Germline V gene data show CDR1 as SGHDN and CDR2 as FVKESK. The CDR3: CASRQTGGGYEQYF. As DNA, the CDR3 is TGTGCCAGCAGGCAGACAGGGGGCGGGTACGAGCAGTACTTC.

DNA for the CDR3: TGTGCCAGCAGCTACGACAGATCAGCTAACAATGAGCAGTTCTTC. Translating it yields CASSYDRSANNEQFF. This chain joins TRBV5-4 and TRBJ2-1; tentative D call: TRBD1 (5 bases). The CDR3 runs to 15 residues. V dropped 3 bases and J dropped 5 bases, with 15 bases sitting between them. CDR1 and CDR2 from the germline V gene are SGHNT and YYREEE (reference sequence).